The 25 T cell receptor beta chains given below trace back to one sample, sequenced in a study of human T cells and chemical hapten exposure. Regarding time point: patch test 1, 2 weeks after DPC sensitization. The treatment was: therapeutic diphenylcyclopropenone sensitization with weekly scalp DPC. TCRdb re-analysed the RACE reads in MiXCR, keeping a single row per CDR3 protein. The data show some 120,000 distinct CDR3 sequences, about 12% seen once. Sample: whole blood, taken in connection with sensitization to the hapten diphenylcyclopropenone (DPC). The receptor source for this set is a woman aged 50 to 65 with alopecia areata. Some clones in this sample may be carry-over from other donors' samples.

This clonotype was found many times. The chain recombines TRBV18 with TRBJ1-6; D not resolved. V shed 5 bases and J shed 1 base, with 6 bases lying between them. The CDR3 has 14 residues. Germline CDR1 and CDR2: KGHSH and LQKENI. CDR3 in amino acids: CASSRESYNSPLHF. CDR3 in DNA: TGTGCCAGCTCAAGGGAGTCCTATAATTCACCCCTCCACTTT.

The CDR3 region has the DNA TGCGCCAGCAGCCAGGACAGGGCGGGTGAGCAGTTCTTC. Its protein product is CASSQDRAGEQFF. J is TRBJ2-1 and V is TRBV4-3; 8 bases map to TRBD1. Germline values: CDR1 LGHNA, CDR2 YSLEER. Trimming removed 3 bases from V and 9 bases from J; junction bases left unmatched: 4. This CDR3 has 13 amino acids.

This clonotype has ten or more counts. The CDR3 region is CASSRQGNTEAFF. The DNA for the CDR3 is TGTGCCAGCAGCCGACAAGGGAACACTGAAGCTTTCTTT. This chain connects TRBV3-1 to TRBJ1-1; D not resolved. The CDR3 extends over 13 amino acids. Germline V lookup: CDR1 LGHDT, CDR2 YNNKEL (reference sequence). The ends were cut back, 4 bases at V and 1 base at J, with 7 bases in the middle.

The DNA of the CDR3 is TGCGCCAGCAGCCCCGGACAGCCAGCACTTAATGAAAAACTGTTTTTT. It encodes CASSPGQPALNEKLFF. The V and J genes are TRBV4-3 and TRBJ1-4; maybe TRBD1 (6 bases). Trimming cost V 4 bases and J 4 bases, with 16 bases left between them. The CDR3 spans 16 residues. Germline CDR1 reads LGHNA; CDR2 reads YSLEER.

This clonotype has a handful of counts. This chain links TRBV6-4 with TRBJ2-3; TRBD1 matches at 10 bases. J was trimmed by 2 bases and V by 8 bases; bases with no gene match: 7. Germline assignment: CDR1 MRHNA and CDR2 SNTAGT. The CDR3 is made up of 15 amino acids. CDR3 in DNA: TGTGCCAGCGCCGGACAGGGGGGCCACACAGATACGCAGTATTTT. Its protein is CASAGQGGHTDTQYF.

The chain combines TRBV5-1 with TRBJ1-3; possibly TRBD1 for D (5 bases). V gave up 1 base and J gave up 1 base, with 9 bases separating them. The CDR3 is made up of 15 amino acids. From germline, CDR1 is SGHRS and CDR2 YFSETQ. This chain's CDR3 is CASSLPEGSGNTIYF. CDR3 DNA: TGCGCCAGCAGCTTGCCGGAGGGGTCTGGAAACACCATATATTTT.

This clonotype has a count of ten or more. The chain employs TRBV11-2 and TRBJ1-4, with TRBD1 matching 9 bases. Germline V gene data show CDR1 as SGHAT and CDR2 as FQNNGV. V shed 8 bases, J shed 8 bases, and the junction held 6 bases outside the gene matches. The CDR3 runs 13 residues. CDR3 protein: CASAGTGREKLFF. CDR3 sequence (DNA): TGTGCCAGCGCTGGGACAGGGAGGGAAAAACTGTTTTTT.

This clonotype was recorded a few times. The V gene is TRBV15, the J gene TRBJ2-3, with D uncertain. Germline V gene data show CDR1 as LNHNV and CDR2 as YYDKDF (reference sequence). This CDR3 is 16 amino acids long. V lost 6 bases and J lost 0, with 16 bases in between. The CDR3 region is CATRGGTSASTDTQYF. CDR3 DNA sequence: TGTGCCACCAGGGGCGGTACTTCCGCTAGCACAGATACGCAGTATTTT. The variable domain in full, completed from reference TRBV15 and TRBJ2-3, reads DAMVIQNPRYQVTQFGKPVTLSCSQTLNHNVMYWYQQKSSQAPKLLFHYYDKDFNNEADTPDNFQSRRPNTSFCFLDIRSPGLGDTAMYLCATRGGTSASTDTQYFGPGTRLTVL.

This clonotype has a count of ten or more. The chain is built from TRBV12-3 or TRBV12-4 and TRBJ1-5, with D unclear. V lost 8 bases to trimming and J lost 2 bases, with 10 bases between them. The CDR3 contains 13 residues. The CDR3 here is CASGVEGNQPQHF. CDR3 in DNA: TGTGCCAGCGGAGTTGAGGGCAATCAGCCCCAGCATTTT.

The chain employs TRBV9 and TRBJ2-1; weak D call: TRBD2 (5 bases). V lost 0 bases and J lost 3, with 13 bases in between. CDR1 is SGDLS, CDR2 YYNGEE, per germline. The CDR3 totals 16 residues. The CDR3 here is CASSVERLRDYNEQFF. CDR3 bases: TGTGCCAGCAGCGTAGAAAGGCTGAGGGACTACAATGAGCAGTTCTTC.

This clonotype occurred a few times. V is TRBV7-2 and J is TRBJ2-6, with D perhaps matching TRBD1 or TRBD2 (5 bases each). The CDR3 consists of 19 residues. Trimming took off 4 bases at V and 1 base at J, with 20 bases between the two ends. The V gene's germline CDR1 is SGHTA and CDR2 FQGNSA. CDR3 sequence (DNA): TGTGCCAGCAGCTCGCCCGGGAAGGGACGACTTTCTGGGGCCAACGTCCTGACTTTC. It codes for CASSSPGKGRLSGANVLTF.

This clonotype appeared a few times. The CDR3 loop is CSAVGVAGLAGLGEQYF. In DNA, the CDR3 is TGCAGTGCTGTAGGTGTGGCTGGACTAGCGGGGCTAGGCGAGCAGTACTTC. The chain combines TRBV20-1 with TRBJ2-7, with TRBD2 identical over 12 bases. Trimming cost V 5 bases and J 6 bases; bases outside gene matches: 17. Germline V lookup: CDR1 DFQATT, CDR2 SNEGSKA (reference sequence). CDR3 length: 17 amino acids.

The chain uses TRBV7-9 and TRBJ2-3; 11 positions match TRBD2. V lost 8 bases, J lost 2 bases, and 3 bases stayed unmatched. The CDR3 runs 14 residues. Germline loops: CDR1 SEHNR, CDR2 FQNEAQ (reference sequence). Here the CDR3 reads CASLTSGNTDTQYF. CDR3 coding DNA: TGTGCCAGCCTGACTAGCGGGAACACAGATACGCAGTATTTT. Looking up the rest from reference TRBV7-9 and TRBJ2-3 gives the full variable domain: DTGVSQNPRHKITKRGQNVTFRCDPISEHNRLYWYRQTLGQGPEFLTYFQNEAQLEKSRLLSDRFSAERPKGSFSTLEIQRTEQGDSAMYLCASLTSGNTDTQYFGPGTRLTVL.

There are many counts of this clonotype. This chain connects TRBV12-3 or TRBV12-4 to TRBJ2-7; maybe TRBD2 (7 bases). The CDR3 length is 15 residues. V was trimmed by 5 bases and J by 3 bases, leaving 17 bases between them. DNA for the CDR3: TGTGCCAGCAGTGAAACTCGGGGGGCGGGCTACGAGCAGTACTTC. It codes for CASSETRGAGYEQYF.

Only a few counts were recorded for this clonotype. The V call is TRBV4-1, the J call TRBJ2-6, with 9 bases fitting TRBD1. CDR3 length: 20 residues. Germline assignment: CDR1 MGHRA and CDR2 YSYEKL. The J segment lost 1 base and the V segment lost 1 base, leaving 11 bases of the junction unmatched. The CDR3 DNA is TGCGCCAGCAGCCAAGTCGGCCTACAGGGGGCAGTATCTGGGGCCAACGTCCTGACTTTC. Protein product: CASSQVGLQGAVSGANVLTF.

This clonotype was counted at least ten times. The chain carries TRBV28 and TRBJ2-7, with D possibly matching TRBD2 (6 bases). Germline V gene sequence: CDR1 MDHEN, CDR2 SYDVKM. Trimming stripped 6 bases from V and 2 bases from J, with 26 bases between. The CDR3 contains 18 residues. In DNA, the CDR3 is TGTGCCAGCAGCCCCCTAGCGTTGAAGTCCGCTTTCGCCTACGAGCAGTACTTC. Translation gives CASSPLALKSAFAYEQYF. The full variable domain, rest sourced from reference TRBV28 and TRBJ2-7, is DVKVTQSSRYLVKRTGEKVFLECVQDMDHENMFWYRQDPGLGLRLIYFSYDVKMKEKGDIPEGYSVSREKKERFSLILESASTNQTSMYLCASSPLALKSAFAYEQYFGPGTRLTVT.

Concerning this clonotype itself: At one end the junction does not follow the germline gene, possibly because of a read error. V usage is TRBV3-1 and J usage is TRBJ1-2; D is undetermined. CDR1 and CDR2 (germline): LGHDT, YNNKEL (reference sequence). This CDR3 region has 12 residues. The CDR3 DNA reads TGTGCCAGCAGCCAAGGGTCCTATGGCTACATCTTC. Residues: CASSQGSYGYIF.

This clonotype was found a few times. The CDR3 coding sequence is TGCGCCAGCAGCTCCGAACCTGGAAACACCATATATTTT. It specifies CASSSEPGNTIYF. The chain links TRBV5-1 to TRBJ1-3, with unresolved D. Germline lookup yields CDR1 SGHRS and CDR2 YFSETQ. The CDR3 is 13 amino acids. Trimming pared 3 bases from V and 2 bases from J, leaving 6 bases between.

This clonotype has just a few counts. The chain recombines TRBV4-2 with TRBJ2-7; D ambiguous. Trimming left V 0 bases short and J 0 bases short, with 12 bases between. Looked up from germline, CDR1 is LGHNA and CDR2 is YNFKEQ. The CDR3 spans 16 residues. CDR3 sequence reads: CASSQEVAELSYEQYF. The CDR3 DNA follows: TGTGCCAGCAGCCAAGAAGTGGCGGAACTCTCCTACGAGCAGTACTTC.

This sequence joins TRBV29-1 and TRBJ2-7; D not certain. CDR3 length: 10 amino acids. The V and J ends lost 6 bases and 2 bases respectively, with 5 bases between them. Per the germline V gene, CDR1 is SQVTM and CDR2 is ANQGSEA. The CDR3 spells CSVLTYEQYF. The CDR3 nucleotides are TGCAGCGTGCTAACCTACGAGCAGTACTTC.

As DNA, the CDR3 is TGTGCCAGCAGCGCATCCCCGAGCCTCGAGCAGTACTTC. This gives the protein CASSASPSLEQYF. This chain uses TRBV7-9 with TRBJ2-7; D not resolved. Trimming removed 5 bases from V and 6 bases from J, with 14 bases in between. CDR3 size: 13 residues. CDR1 and CDR2 from the germline V gene are SEHNR and FQNEAQ (reference sequence).

This clonotype has ten or more counts. This chain connects TRBV20-1 to TRBJ1-5; D gene ambiguous. V lost 4 bases, J lost 7 bases, and 14 bases lay in between. Germline lookup yields CDR1 DFQATT and CDR2 SNEGSKA (reference sequence). The CDR3 contains 13 residues. Here the CDR3 DNA reads TGCAGTGCTACCAAGAGCAGTTACCAGCCCCAGCATTTT. Protein sequence: CSATKSSYQPQHF.

This clonotype has just a few counts. The chain employs TRBV9 and TRBJ2-1, with TRBD2 identical over 9 bases. Looked up from germline, CDR1 is SGDLS and CDR2 is YYNGEE. The junction had 21 bases not matched to a gene; V was cut back by 5 bases and J by 6 bases. The CDR3 loop spans 19 amino acids. The CDR3 reads CASSPGTSPSVPISNEQFF. DNA for the CDR3: TGTGCCAGCAGTCCCGGGACTAGCCCTTCCGTCCCTATTTCCAATGAGCAGTTCTTC. The full variable domain, completed using reference TRBV9 and TRBJ2-1, is DSGVTQTPKHLITATGQRVTLRCSPRSGDLSVYWYQQSLDQGLQFLIQYYNGEERAKGNILERFSAQQFPDLHSELNLSSLELGDSALYFCASSPGTSPSVPISNEQFFGPGTRLTVL.

This clonotype was recorded at least ten times. The chain is built from TRBV20-1 and TRBJ1-6; D ambiguous. The CDR3 runs to 14 residues. Germline CDR1 DFQATT, CDR2 SNEGSKA (reference sequence). The V and J ends lost 6 bases and 2 bases respectively, with 11 bases between them. CDR3 DNA sequence: TGCAGTGCCATCCACGGGGCCTATAATTCACCCCTCCACTTT. It is translated as CSAIHGAYNSPLHF.

This clonotype was found many times. The chain carries TRBV20-1 and TRBJ1-2; D remains ambiguous. V was clipped by 5 bases and J by 4 bases, with 11 bases between them. The CDR3 is 12 amino acids. Germline CDR1 DFQATT, CDR2 SNEGSKA (reference sequence). The CDR3 region is CSAEGTLYGYTF. CDR3 DNA sequence: TGCAGTGCTGAAGGTACACTCTATGGCTACACCTTC.